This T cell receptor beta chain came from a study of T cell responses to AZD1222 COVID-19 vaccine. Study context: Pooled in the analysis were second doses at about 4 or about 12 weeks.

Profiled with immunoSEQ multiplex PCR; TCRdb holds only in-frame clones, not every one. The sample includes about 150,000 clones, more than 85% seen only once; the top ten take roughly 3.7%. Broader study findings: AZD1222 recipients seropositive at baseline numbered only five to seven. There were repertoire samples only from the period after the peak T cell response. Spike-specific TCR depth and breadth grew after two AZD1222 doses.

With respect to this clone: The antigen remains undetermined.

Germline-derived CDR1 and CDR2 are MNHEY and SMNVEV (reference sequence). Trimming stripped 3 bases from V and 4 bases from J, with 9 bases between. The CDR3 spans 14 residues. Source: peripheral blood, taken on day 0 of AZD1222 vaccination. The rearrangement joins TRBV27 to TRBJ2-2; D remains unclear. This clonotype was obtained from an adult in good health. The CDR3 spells CASSFWRSTGELFF. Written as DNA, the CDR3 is TGTGCCAGCAGTTTCTGGCGGAGCACCGGGGAGCTGTTTTTT.